The clone carrying this T cell receptor (beta chain) came up many times. Its antigen is not identified. Trimming pared 5 bases from V and 2 bases from J, leaving 16 bases between. CDR1 is MNHNS and CDR2 is SASEGT in the germline V gene. The CDR3 contains 15 residues. Uncontrolled infection, other autoimmune disease, pregnancy or lactation barred patients from enrollment. PBMCs came from about 10 ml fresh peripheral blood. The data were taken from a study of T cells in Graves' hyperthyroidism and ophthalmopathy. Overall study: The authors collected peripheral blood at initial diagnosis, before any treatment.

Study-level results: The majority of expanded thyroid clonotypes above 0.001 also appeared in blood.

Template material for amplifying TCR beta CDR3 regions consisted of RNA transcripts. The TCR CDR3 first-round RT-PCR relied on the HTBI primer set. TCRdb re-derived calls from the multiplex PCR reads in MiXCR, one entry per CDR3 protein. This sample has hundreds of thousands of distinct CDR3 sequences, with about a sixth found just once. Sequences were obtained from blood. J is TRBJ2-7 and V is TRBV6-1; D is unresolved. This receptor was taken from a woman aged 18-29 years with Graves' ophthalmopathy. CDR3 sequence (DNA): TGTGCCAGCAGTTCCGCCTCTGATACCGCCTACGAGCAGTACTTC. Its translation: CASSSASDTAYEQYF.